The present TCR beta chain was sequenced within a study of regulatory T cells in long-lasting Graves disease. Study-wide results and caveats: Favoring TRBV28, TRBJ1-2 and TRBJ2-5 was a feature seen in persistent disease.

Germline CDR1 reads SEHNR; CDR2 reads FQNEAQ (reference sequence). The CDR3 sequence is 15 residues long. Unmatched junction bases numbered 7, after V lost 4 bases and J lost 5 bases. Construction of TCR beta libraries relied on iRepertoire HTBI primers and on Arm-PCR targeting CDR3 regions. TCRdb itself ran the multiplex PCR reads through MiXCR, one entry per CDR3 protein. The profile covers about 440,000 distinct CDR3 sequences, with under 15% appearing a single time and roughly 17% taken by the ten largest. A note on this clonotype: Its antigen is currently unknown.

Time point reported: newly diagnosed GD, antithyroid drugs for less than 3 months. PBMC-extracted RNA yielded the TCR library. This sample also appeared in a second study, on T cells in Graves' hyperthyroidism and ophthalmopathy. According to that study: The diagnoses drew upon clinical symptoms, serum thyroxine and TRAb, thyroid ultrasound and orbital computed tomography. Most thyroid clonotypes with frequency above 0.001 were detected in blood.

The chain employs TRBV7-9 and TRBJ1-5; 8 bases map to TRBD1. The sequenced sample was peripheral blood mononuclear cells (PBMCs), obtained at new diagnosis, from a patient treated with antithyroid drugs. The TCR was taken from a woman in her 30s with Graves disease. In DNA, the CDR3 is TGTGCCAGCAGCTCGGACAGGGAAGAGCATCAGCCCCAGCATTTT. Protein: CASSSDREEHQPQHF.